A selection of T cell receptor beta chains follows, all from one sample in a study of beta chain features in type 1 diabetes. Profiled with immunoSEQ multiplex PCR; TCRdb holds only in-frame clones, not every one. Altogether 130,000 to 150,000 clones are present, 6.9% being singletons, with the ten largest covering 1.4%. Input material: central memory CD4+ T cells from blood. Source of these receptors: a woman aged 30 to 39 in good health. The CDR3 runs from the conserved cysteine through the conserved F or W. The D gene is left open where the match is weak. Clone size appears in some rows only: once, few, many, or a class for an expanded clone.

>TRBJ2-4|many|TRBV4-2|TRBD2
TGTGCCAGCAGCCAAGATTCGGGTAGCGGGACCAAAAACATTCAGTACTTC
CASSQDSGSGTKNIQYF
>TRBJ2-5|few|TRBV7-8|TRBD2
TGTGCCAGCAGCTTAGCGACAACCGGGGGGGAGACCCAGTACTTC
CASSLATTGGETQYF
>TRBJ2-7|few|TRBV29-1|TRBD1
TGCAGCGTTCGGACAGGGGTCGAGCAGTACTTC
CSVRTGVEQYF
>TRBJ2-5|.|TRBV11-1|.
TGTGCCAGCAGCCCCTCGGACATGGGGCAGACCCAGTACTTC
CASSPSDMGQTQYF
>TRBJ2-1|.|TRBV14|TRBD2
TGTGCCAGCAGCAGGCCTGGGGCGGGAGCTTACAATGAGCAGTTCTTC
CASSRPGAGAYNEQFF
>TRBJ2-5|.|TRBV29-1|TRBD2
TGCAGCGTTGGGGGCCGAACCGGGACTAGCGGGAGGACGGAGACCCAGTACTTC
CSVGGRTGTSGRTETQYF
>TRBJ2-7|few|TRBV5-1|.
TGCGCCAGCAGCCGGGATCCGTATATCGCCTACGAGCAGTACTTC
CASSRDPYIAYEQYF
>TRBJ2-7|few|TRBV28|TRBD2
TGTGCCACCCACCGAGGGACTAGTCCCTACGAGCAGTACTTC
CATHRGTSPYEQYF
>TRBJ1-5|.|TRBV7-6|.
TGTGCCAGCAGTCCCGGACAGAACTATCAGCCCCAGCATTTT
CASSPGQNYQPQHF
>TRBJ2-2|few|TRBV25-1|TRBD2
TGTGCCAGCAGGGCTAGCGGAAACACCGGGGAGCTGTTTTTT
CASRASGNTGELFF
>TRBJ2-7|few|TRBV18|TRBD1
TGTGCCAGCTCGCGGACAGGGGGCTATGAGCAGTACTTC
CASSRTGGYEQYF
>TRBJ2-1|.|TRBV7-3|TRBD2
TGTGCCAGCAGCACGGGAGGGCCCAACAATGAGCAGTTCTTC
CASSTGGPNNEQFF
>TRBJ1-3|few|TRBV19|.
TGTGCCAGTACCCTCGGAAGGGGAGGAAACACCATATATTTT
CASTLGRGGNTIYF
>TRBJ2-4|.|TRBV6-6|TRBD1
TGTGCCAGCAGGGACAGGGGATTAGCCAAAAACATTCAGTACTTC
CASRDRGLAKNIQYF
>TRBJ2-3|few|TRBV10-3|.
TGTGCCATCAGTGGACAGGAGCAAGATACGCAGTATTTT
CAISGQEQDTQYF
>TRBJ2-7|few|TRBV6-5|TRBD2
TGTGCCAGCATTGGGACTAGCGGGCCCTACGAGCAGTACTTC
CASIGTSGPYEQYF
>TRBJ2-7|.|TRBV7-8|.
TGTGCCAGCACCCCGGACGGGCTAGGGACTTACGAGCAGTACTTC
CASTPDGLGTYEQYF